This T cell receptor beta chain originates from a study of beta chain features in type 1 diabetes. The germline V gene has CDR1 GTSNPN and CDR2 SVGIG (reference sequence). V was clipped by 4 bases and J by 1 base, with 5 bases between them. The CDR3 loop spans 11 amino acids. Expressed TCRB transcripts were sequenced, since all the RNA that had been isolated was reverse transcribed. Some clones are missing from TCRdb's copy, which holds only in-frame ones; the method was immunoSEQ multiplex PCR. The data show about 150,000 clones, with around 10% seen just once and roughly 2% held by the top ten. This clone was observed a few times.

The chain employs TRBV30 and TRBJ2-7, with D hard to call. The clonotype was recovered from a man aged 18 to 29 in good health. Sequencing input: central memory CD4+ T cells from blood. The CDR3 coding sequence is TGTGCCTGGACAAAATCCTACGAGCAGTACTTC. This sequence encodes CAWTKSYEQYF.